This passage covers 16 T cell receptor beta chains from one sample sequenced in a study of shared clonotypes between healthy human individuals. In the naive CD8 group, cells lacked CD45RO and were positively selected for CCR7, so terminally differentiated effector memory CD45RA+ cells were left out. Assay: immunoSEQ multiplex PCR; the TCRdb copy retains only in-frame clones and omits some. The sample includes around 2.1 million clones, 85% to 95% of them seen just once. The sequencing input was naive CD8+ T cells from PBMCs. The receptor source for this set is a man between 18 and 29 years old in good health. Some clones in this sample may be carry-over from other donors' samples.

Regarding this clone: The sample holds other DNA sequences that translate to the same CDR3. The rearrangement joins TRBV4-3 to TRBJ2-2, with D unclear. V was trimmed by 0 bases and J by 2 bases, leaving 7 bases between them. The CDR3 contains 15 residues. CDR1 LGHNA and CDR2 YSLEER come from the germline V gene. CDR3 amino acids: CASSQDRANTGELFF. CDR3 DNA sequence: TGCGCCAGCAGCCAAGATAGGGCCAACACCGGGGAGCTGTTTTTT.

A single count supports this clone. The rearrangement joins TRBV15 to TRBJ2-2, with D possibly matching TRBD2 (5 bases). The CDR3 loop spans 17 amino acids. With 0 bases removed from V and 4 bases from J, the gap between germline ends came to 15 bases. Per the germline V gene, CDR1 is LNHNV and CDR2 is YYDKDF (reference sequence). CDR3 protein: CATSRDRGLGGTGELFF. CDR3 nucleotides: TGTGCCACCAGCAGAGACCGGGGTCTTGGAGGCACCGGGGAGCTGTTTTTT.

To note about this clone: The same CDR3 arises from other DNA sequences in this sample as well. The rearrangement links TRBV9 to TRBJ2-7, with D possibly matching TRBD1 (6 bases). Trimming shortened V by 0 bases and J by 0 bases, and 10 bases separated the two germline ends. The germline gives CDR1 SGDLS, CDR2 YYNGEE. This CDR3 region has 15 residues. CDR3 in DNA: TGTGCCAGCAGCGTAGCTACAGGGAGCTCCTACGAGCAGTACTTC. Its protein product is CASSVATGSSYEQYF.

This chain joins TRBV19 and TRBJ2-7; 7 bases are shared with TRBD2. The CDR3 covers 14 residues. Looked up from germline, CDR1 is LNHDA and CDR2 is SQIVND (reference sequence). The V segment lost 7 bases and the J segment 3 bases; nucleotides outside the gene matches: 9. In DNA, the CDR3 is TGTGCCAGTAAGTCCAGCGGGGAAATCTACGAGCAGTACTTC. Translated, it gives CASKSSGEIYEQYF.

The chain has TRBV28 and TRBJ2-1, with D unresolved. Trimming pared 3 bases from V and 4 bases from J, leaving 13 bases between. Germline V gene lookup returns CDR1 MDHEN and CDR2 SYDVKM. The CDR3 has 15 amino acids. CDR3 amino acids: CASSFYGSPYNEQFF. The CDR3 DNA is TGTGCCAGCAGTTTCTATGGCAGCCCTTACAATGAGCAGTTCTTC. Looking up the rest from reference TRBV28 and TRBJ2-1 gives the full variable domain: DVKVTQSSRYLVKRTGEKVFLECVQDMDHENMFWYRQDPGLGLRLIYFSYDVKMKEKGDIPEGYSVSREKKERFSLILESASTNQTSMYLCASSFYGSPYNEQFFGPGTRLTVL.

This rearrangement joins TRBV6-5 to TRBJ1-1; 7 nucleotides match TRBD1. The CDR3 spans 14 residues. V shed 5 bases and J 4 bases; nucleotides not matched to a gene: 7. Germline V gene sequence: CDR1 MNHEY, CDR2 SVGAGI. In nucleotides, the CDR3 is TGTGCCAGCAGTCAATCGACAGGGTCCACTGAAGCTTTCTTT. As protein: CASSQSTGSTEAFF.

The V and J genes are TRBV7-9 and TRBJ1-2, with a possible D match to TRBD1 (6 bases). There are 13 residues in the CDR3. The germline gives CDR1 SEHNR, CDR2 FQNEAQ (reference sequence). V was trimmed by 8 bases and J by 2 bases, leaving 12 bases between them. The CDR3 is CASSVGGNYGYTF. In DNA form, the CDR3 reads TGTGCCAGCTCCGTAGGGGGGAACTATGGCTACACCTTC.

The chain employs TRBV6-5 and TRBJ2-7; 10 nucleotides match TRBD1. The CDR3 consists of 15 residues. The germline V gene has CDR1 MNHEY and CDR2 SVGAGI. After removal of 1 base from V and 5 bases from J, the junction contained 5 bases not matched to a gene. CDR3 amino acids: CASSYLTGGSDEQYF. The DNA for the CDR3 is TGTGCCAGCAGTTACTTGACAGGGGGCTCGGACGAGCAGTACTTC.

The rearrangement links TRBV19 to TRBJ2-1, with a possible D match to TRBD2 (5 bases). The CDR3 runs to 15 residues. V lost 4 bases and J 7 bases, leaving 17 bases between the germline ends. CDR1 is LNHDA and CDR2 is SQIVND in the germline V gene (reference sequence). The DNA of the CDR3 is TGTGCCAGTAGTAGCGTACTGAGGGCCGATAATGAGCAGTTCTTC. Translating gives CASSSVLRADNEQFF.

The genes are TRBV30 and TRBJ2-4; tentatively, D is TRBD1 (7 bases). V was cut by 2 bases and J by 0 bases, with 14 bases left in between. This CDR3 is 16 amino acids long. Germline CDR1 and CDR2: GTSNPN and SVGIG (reference sequence). CDR3 residues: CAWSPRQGLAKNIQYF. The CDR3 bases are TGTGCCTGGAGTCCAAGACAGGGACTAGCCAAAAACATTCAGTACTTC.

V gene TRBV4-1 combines with J gene TRBJ1-1, with TRBD1 as a possible D gene (5 bases). This CDR3 spans 16 amino acids. Per the germline V gene, CDR1 is MGHRA and CDR2 is YSYEKL. V was pared by 4 bases and J by 1 base, with 16 bases between. CDR3 sequence reads: CASSLSGRVWNTEAFF. The DNA for the CDR3 is TGCGCCAGCAGCCTATCTGGCAGGGTATGGAACACTGAAGCTTTCTTT.

The chain combines TRBV7-9 with TRBJ2-3; 8 bases align to TRBD1. The V and J ends lost 3 bases and 11 bases, in that order; junction bases with no gene match: 16. The CDR3 covers 16 residues. The germline CDR1 and CDR2 sequences are SEHNR and FQNEAQ (reference sequence). Written as DNA, the CDR3 is TGTGCCAGCAGCTTTCTAGGACAGGGCCAGCAAGAGAGGCAGTATTTT. The encoded protein is CASSFLGQGQQERQYF.

The chain carries TRBV15 and TRBJ2-1, with 9 bases aligning to TRBD2. Germline V gene lookup returns CDR1 LNHNV and CDR2 YYDKDF (reference sequence). This CDR3 has 15 amino acids. V shed 3 bases and J 9 bases; nucleotides not matched to a gene: 9. CDR3 DNA sequence: TGTGCCACCAGCAGCGGTAGCGGGAGAAGTTTTGAGCAGTTCTTC. Translating gives CATSSGSGRSFEQFF.

J is TRBJ1-1 and V is TRBV5-6; D not resolved. This CDR3 contains 16 residues. The ends were cut back, 0 bases at V and 6 bases at J, with 18 bases in the middle. Germline V gene lookup returns CDR1 SGHDT and CDR2 YYEEEE. The CDR3: CASSLEGSGDRSEAFF. CDR3 nucleotides: TGTGCCAGCAGCTTGGAAGGGTCCGGAGATCGGTCTGAAGCTTTCTTT.

Details on this clone: The same CDR3 is also encoded by other DNA sequences in this sample. This chain joins TRBV7-9 and TRBJ2-7; TRBD2 agrees at 7 bases. Germline V CDR1 and CDR2: SEHNR, FQNEAQ (reference sequence). V shed 3 bases, J shed 3 bases, and the junction held 2 bases outside the gene matches. This CDR3 contains 13 residues. The CDR3 loop reads CASSLGTNYEQYF. CDR3 sequence (DNA): TGTGCCAGCAGCTTGGGGACTAACTACGAGCAGTACTTC.

Turning to this clone: Other nucleotide sequences from this sample produce the same CDR3. This sequence joins TRBV13 and TRBJ2-3; D is uncertain. Looked up from germline, CDR1 is PRHDT and CDR2 is FYEKMQ (reference sequence). With 1 base removed from V and 1 base from J, the gap between germline ends came to 6 bases. CDR3 length equals 14 residues. The CDR3 DNA reads TGTGCCAGCAGCTTAGCGGGCGGCACAGATACGCAGTATTTT. Translation gives CASSLAGGTDTQYF. The entire variable domain, with the rest obtained from reference TRBV13 and TRBJ2-3, is as follows: AAGVIQSPRHLIKEKRETATLKCYPIPRHDTVYWYQQGPGQDPQFLISFYEKMQSDKGSIPDRFSAQQFSDYHSELNMSSLELGDSALYFCASSLAGGTDTQYFGPGTRLTVL.